The 14 T cell receptor beta chains reported below all come from one sample, sequenced in a study of blood T cells in healthy people across ages. The authors ran a second PCR of roughly 6 to 12 cycles using a sample-barcoded 5' primer and a J-beta primer mix. Each CDR3 protein gets one entry after TCRdb re-called the 5' RACE reads with MiXCR. The sample lists 1.5 million to 2 million distinct CDR3 sequences; about 50% were seen once. The sequenced material came from blood. The receptors derive from a woman between 40 and 50 years old in good health.

CDR3 nucleotides: TGTGCCAGCAGCCAATCCGGAATAGCCAAAAACATTCAGTACTTC. This codes for CASSQSGIAKNIQYF. The V and J genes are TRBV5-4 and TRBJ2-4; D gene ambiguous. Trimming removed 4 bases at V and 0 bases at J, with 11 bases between. The germline V gene has CDR1 SGHNT and CDR2 YYREEE (reference sequence). This CDR3 spans 15 amino acids.

This chain joins TRBV7-9 and TRBJ2-7; no definite D call. V was shortened by 9 bases and J by 2 bases, with 11 bases between the two germline ends. The CDR3 extends over 12 amino acids. Germline-derived CDR1 and CDR2 are SEHNR and FQNEAQ (reference sequence). Here the CDR3 reads CASGQETYEQYF. CDR3 nucleotides: TGTGCCAGTGGTCAGGAAACCTACGAGCAGTACTTC.

The chain employs TRBV7-9 and TRBJ1-4, with TRBD1 identical over 10 bases. Germline lookup yields CDR1 SEHNR and CDR2 FQNEAQ (reference sequence). Losses at the gene ends were 8 bases for V and 10 bases for J; bases not matched to a gene: 13. The CDR3 contains 15 residues. CDR3: CASDAGTGAWGKLFF. DNA for the CDR3: TGTGCCAGCGATGCGGGGACAGGGGCATGGGGAAAACTGTTTTTT.

This clonotype has just a few counts. The chain has TRBV5-1 and TRBJ2-3; TRBD2 might be the D (6 bases). This CDR3 has 13 residues. Germline CDR1 and CDR2: SGHRS and YFSETQ. V was clipped by 3 bases and J by 3 bases, with 8 bases between them. CDR3 sequence (DNA): TGCGCCAGCAGCTCGGGAGAGACAGATACGCAGTATTTT. Translation: CASSSGETDTQYF.

The V call is TRBV20-1, the J call TRBJ1-6, with D possibly matching TRBD1 (5 bases). In germline, CDR1 is DFQATT, CDR2 SNEGSKA (reference sequence). The CDR3 sequence is 14 residues long. Trimming removed 0 bases from V and 7 bases from J, with 10 bases in between. CDR3 sequence (DNA): TGCAGTGCTAGAGACAGGGTAGTAAATTCACCCCTCCACTTT. Translation: CSARDRVVNSPLHF.

This clonotype has a single count. The junction differs from germline at one of its ends, possibly a read error. The rearrangement joins TRBV27 to TRBJ2-4, with 7 positions matching TRBD1. The J call may be mistaken, given a closer DNA end match to TRBJ2-5. The CDR3 has 12 residues. Per germline, CDR1 MNHEY and CDR2 SMNVEV (reference sequence). The CDR3 loop is CAGSDREETQYF. For the CDR3, the DNA is TGTGCCGGCAGCGACAGGGAGGAGACCCAGTACTTC.

This clonotype was observed a handful of times. The V gene is TRBV12-3 or TRBV12-4, the J gene TRBJ1-4; D is perhaps TRBD1 (5 bases). This CDR3 is 14 amino acids long. Trimming took off 5 bases at V and 8 bases at J, with 15 bases between the two ends. The DNA for the CDR3 is TGTGCCAGCAGTCCCCGGGGGAAGGGCGAAAAACTGTTTTTT. Its protein product is CASSPRGKGEKLFF.

The CDR3 bases are TGTGCCAGCAGTTCTTCTGTCGGGCTCACAGATACGCAGTATTTT. The encoded protein is CASSSSVGLTDTQYF. This chain joins TRBV6-2 or TRBV6-3 and TRBJ2-3; no reliable D call. Germline CDR1 is MNHEY and CDR2 is SVGEGT. V lost 4 bases and J lost 2, with 13 bases in between. The CDR3 is made up of 15 amino acids.

As to this clonotype: The junction and the germline gene differ at one end; a read error may be behind it. The CDR3 DNA follows: TGCGCCGGCAGCCCCTCTCGGGGGGGCGAAGCAGATACGCAGTATTTT. This gives the protein CAGSPSRGGEADTQYF. The rearrangement uses TRBV5-1 and TRBJ2-3, with 8 bases lining up with TRBD2. CDR3 length equals 16 residues. Looked up from germline, CDR1 is SGHRS and CDR2 is YFSETQ.

The chain employs TRBV6-2 or TRBV6-3 and TRBJ1-5, with TRBD1 matching 11 bases. This CDR3 region has 14 residues. The junction had 3 bases not matched to a gene; V was cut back by 8 bases and J by 3 bases. Germline-derived CDR1 and CDR2 are MNHEY and SVGEGT. For the CDR3, the DNA is TGTGCCAGCGGACAGGGGGCTAACAATCAGCCCCAGCATTTT. The encoded protein is CASGQGANNQPQHF.

This clonotype was observed a handful of times. V is TRBV11-2 and J is TRBJ2-7, with D tentatively TRBD1 (6 bases). CDR3 length: 17 residues. V dropped 5 bases and J dropped 1 base, with 21 bases sitting between them. Germline V gene sequence: CDR1 SGHAT, CDR2 FQNNGV. CDR3 loop: CASSAPWGLARSYEQYF. In DNA, the CDR3 is TGTGCCAGCAGCGCACCGTGGGGGCTAGCTAGGTCCTACGAGCAGTACTTC.

The chain joins TRBV20-1 to TRBJ2-6; D may correspond to TRBD1 or TRBD2 (6 bases each). This CDR3 is built from 14 residues. V lost 3 bases to trimming and J lost 5 bases, with 11 bases between them. Germline CDR1 is DFQATT and CDR2 is SNEGSKA (reference sequence). CDR3 nucleotides: TGCAGTGCTAGTCCGGGGGCGAGGGCCAACGTCCTGACTTTC. This sequence encodes CSASPGARANVLTF.

The V call is TRBV29-1, the J call TRBJ1-2; tentatively, D is TRBD1 (6 bases). CDR1 SQVTM and CDR2 ANQGSEA come from the germline V gene. Trimming left V 8 bases short and J 9 bases short, with 16 bases between. The CDR3 has 11 residues. CDR3 in amino acids: CSTVRGESYTF. CDR3 in DNA: TGCAGCACCGTAAGGGGGGAAAGCTACACCTTC.

The chain uses TRBV28 and TRBJ2-5; maybe TRBD1 (6 bases). This CDR3 is 16 amino acids long. Germline V gene lookup returns CDR1 MDHEN and CDR2 SYDVKM. V shed 2 bases and J shed 4 bases, with 17 bases lying between them. Here the CDR3 reads CASSLRRNRVGETQYF. CDR3 nucleotide sequence: TGTGCCAGCAGTTTAAGGCGGAACAGGGTGGGAGAGACCCAGTACTTC.